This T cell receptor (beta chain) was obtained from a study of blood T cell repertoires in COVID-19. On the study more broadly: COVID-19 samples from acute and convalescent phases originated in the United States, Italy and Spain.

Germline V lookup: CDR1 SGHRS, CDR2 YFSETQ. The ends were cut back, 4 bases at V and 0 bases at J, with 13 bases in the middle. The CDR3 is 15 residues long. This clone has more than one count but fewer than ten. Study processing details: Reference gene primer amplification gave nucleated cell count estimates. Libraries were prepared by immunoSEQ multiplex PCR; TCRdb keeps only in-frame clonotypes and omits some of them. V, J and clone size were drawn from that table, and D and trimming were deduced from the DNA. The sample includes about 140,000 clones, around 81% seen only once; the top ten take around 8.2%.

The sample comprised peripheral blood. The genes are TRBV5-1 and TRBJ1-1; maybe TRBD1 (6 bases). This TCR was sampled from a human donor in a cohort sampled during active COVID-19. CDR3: CASSTGQLMNTEAFF. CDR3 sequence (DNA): TGCGCCAGCAGCACTGGACAGCTAATGAACACTGAAGCTTTCTTT.